This TCR beta chain is drawn from a study of T cells in Graves' hyperthyroidism and ophthalmopathy. Amplification of TCR beta CDR3 regions used RNA as the template. The study used the HTBI primer set for a first-round RT-PCR of the TCR CDR3. TCRdb reprocessed the multiplex PCR reads with MiXCR, giving one entry per CDR3 protein. The table has about 380,000 distinct CDR3 sequences, approximately 17% seen once; the top ten hold 35% to 50%. V lost 5 bases to trimming and J lost 10 bases, with 6 bases between them. The CDR3 is 9 residues long. Germline V gene data show CDR1 as DFQATT and CDR2 as SNEGSKA (reference sequence).

The sequenced sample consisted of blood. The rearrangement uses TRBV20-1 and TRBJ1-5; D gene ambiguous. This TCR was recovered from a man in his late teens or twenties with Graves' ophthalmopathy. CDR3 residues: CSAGEPQHF. CDR3 in DNA: TGCAGTGCTGGGGAACCCCAGCATTTT.